A selection of T cell receptor beta chains follows, all from one sample in a study of tumor-infiltrating lymphocytes in localized non-small cell lung cancer. Assay used: immunoSEQ multiplex PCR; TCRdb lists only in-frame clones, some missing. Of some 15,000 clones in the sample, around 82% were seen once. The sequenced material came from lung tumor tissue. These receptors were collected from a human donor with non-small cell lung cancer. The CDR3 runs from the conserved cysteine through the conserved F or W. D genes are given only for firm matches. Clone sizes are given selectively: once, few, many, or a class where the clone is expanded.

CDR3nt: TGTGCCAGCAGCTTCCTAAGCGGGGTCTACAATGAGCAGTTCTTC
CDR3aa: CASSFLSGVYNEQFF
abundance: -
d_gene: TRBD2
v_gene: TRBV7-8
j_gene: TRBJ2-1

CDR3nt: TGCGCCAGCAGCTTAAACAGGGGGTGGGCCACTGAAGCTTTCTTT
CDR3aa: CASSLNRGWATEAFF
abundance: -
d_gene: TRBD1
v_gene: TRBV5-1
j_gene: TRBJ1-1

CDR3nt: TGTGCCAGCAATAGGATGAATTCACCCCTCCACTTT
CDR3aa: CASNRMNSPLHF
abundance: few
d_gene: -
v_gene: TRBV6-1
j_gene: TRBJ1-6

CDR3nt: TGCGCCAGCAGCCGAGGAGGGGGTCAGGGAGGAAACATTCAGTACTTC
CDR3aa: CASSRGGGQGGNIQYF
abundance: -
d_gene: -
v_gene: TRBV5-1
j_gene: TRBJ2-4

CDR3nt: TGCGCCAGCAGTTCCGATAACTCTGGGGCCAACGTCCTGACTTTC
CDR3aa: CASSSDNSGANVLTF
abundance: -
d_gene: -
v_gene: TRBV5-1
j_gene: TRBJ2-6

CDR3nt: TGTGCCAGCAGTTATGTGAGCGGGGTGTACCAAGAGACCCAGTACTTC
CDR3aa: CASSYVSGVYQETQYF
abundance: -
d_gene: TRBD2
v_gene: TRBV6-6
j_gene: TRBJ2-5

CDR3nt: TGTGCCAGCAGCACGGGGGGTCTGAACACTGAAGCTTTCTTT
CDR3aa: CASSTGGLNTEAFF
abundance: -
d_gene: -
v_gene: TRBV7-9
j_gene: TRBJ1-1

CDR3nt: TGTGCCTGGTGCCGCCTTTTGGGTGAAAAACTGTTTTTT
CDR3aa: CAWCRLLGEKLFF
abundance: -
d_gene: -
v_gene: TRBV30
j_gene: TRBJ1-4

CDR3nt: TGTGCCAGCAGCTTATATGGGACAGCAAAGGCGGAGACCCAGTACTTC
CDR3aa: CASSLYGTAKAETQYF
abundance: few
d_gene: TRBD1
v_gene: TRBV7-9
j_gene: TRBJ2-5

CDR3nt: TGTGCCAGCAGTTACTCAGGCCCGACCTCTGGAAACACCATATATTTT
CDR3aa: CASSYSGPTSGNTIYF
abundance: -
d_gene: -
v_gene: TRBV6-6
j_gene: TRBJ1-3

CDR3nt: TGCGCCAGCAGCGAAAGCGGGAGAGATTCAGATACGCAGTATTTT
CDR3aa: CASSESGRDSDTQYF
abundance: -
d_gene: TRBD2
v_gene: TRBV5-1
j_gene: TRBJ2-3

CDR3nt: TGTGCCAGCAGTTACTCGGCGGGAGGGCCCTACGAGCAGTACTTC
CDR3aa: CASSYSAGGPYEQYF
abundance: -
d_gene: TRBD2
v_gene: TRBV6-5
j_gene: TRBJ2-7

CDR3nt: TGCAGCGCTAGGGAGACAGATCCGAATCAGCCCCAGCATTTT
CDR3aa: CSARETDPNQPQHF
abundance: -
d_gene: -
v_gene: TRBV29-1
j_gene: TRBJ1-5

CDR3nt: TGTGCCAGCAGCGTCCTACAGGGGATGGCTGGGGCCAACGTCCTGACTTTC
CDR3aa: CASSVLQGMAGANVLTF
abundance: -
d_gene: TRBD1
v_gene: TRBV9
j_gene: TRBJ2-6

CDR3nt: TGCAGCGTCGCCGGCATCGGGGCGACAGATACGCAGTATTTT
CDR3aa: CSVAGIGATDTQYF
abundance: few
d_gene: -
v_gene: TRBV29-1
j_gene: TRBJ2-3

CDR3nt: TGTGCCAGCAGCCCGCCGGGGCGCGAGAACGAAAAACTGTTTTTT
CDR3aa: CASSPPGRENEKLFF
abundance: -
d_gene: -
v_gene: TRBV6-5
j_gene: TRBJ1-4

CDR3nt: TGTGCCAGCAGCGTGACAGGGGGCCCTGGGGGGGAGCAGTTCTTC
CDR3aa: CASSVTGGPGGEQFF
abundance: -
d_gene: TRBD1
v_gene: TRBV9
j_gene: TRBJ2-1

CDR3nt: TGTGCCAACGACCCAGCAGGGCTCTACGAGCAGTACTTC
CDR3aa: CANDPAGLYEQYF
abundance: -
d_gene: -
v_gene: TRBV7-9
j_gene: TRBJ2-7

CDR3nt: TGTGCCACCATTCCGGCACTAACCTACAATGAGCAGTTCTTC
CDR3aa: CATIPALTYNEQFF
abundance: -
d_gene: -
v_gene: TRBV6-1
j_gene: TRBJ2-1

CDR3nt: TGCGCCAGCAGTGAGGATCAGCGGGGAGGGGCCACAGATACGCAGTATTTT
CDR3aa: CASSEDQRGGATDTQYF
abundance: -
d_gene: TRBD2
v_gene: TRBV10-2
j_gene: TRBJ2-3

CDR3nt: TGTGCCAGCAGTGCGGGGACTTCAGATACGCAGTATTTT
CDR3aa: CASSAGTSDTQYF
abundance: -
d_gene: -
v_gene: TRBV2
j_gene: TRBJ2-3

CDR3nt: TGTGCCAGCATGATTAACGGGATTTCTAGCACAGATACGCAGTATTTT
CDR3aa: CASMINGISSTDTQYF
abundance: few
d_gene: -
v_gene: TRBV5-6
j_gene: TRBJ2-3

CDR3nt: TGTGCCAGCAGTTTAACAGACGGAACCTATAATTCACCCCTCCACTTT
CDR3aa: CASSLTDGTYNSPLHF
abundance: -
d_gene: -
v_gene: TRBV28
j_gene: TRBJ1-6

CDR3nt: TGTGCCAGCAGCGTGCCCCAGGGGGCTCATGGCTACACCTTC
CDR3aa: CASSVPQGAHGYTF
abundance: -
d_gene: TRBD1
v_gene: TRBV28
j_gene: TRBJ1-2

CDR3nt: TGTGCCAGCACTACGGGACTCTCAAGAGAGACCCAGTACTTC
CDR3aa: CASTTGLSRETQYF
abundance: -
d_gene: -
v_gene: TRBV11-1
j_gene: TRBJ2-5

CDR3nt: TGTGCCAGCAGCTTAGGTTCCGGGGGCACCTACAATGAGCAGTTCTTC
CDR3aa: CASSLGSGGTYNEQFF
abundance: -
d_gene: -
v_gene: TRBV11-3
j_gene: TRBJ2-1

CDR3nt: TGTGCCAGCAGCCAAGACCGTTCCTACGAGCAGTACTTC
CDR3aa: CASSQDRSYEQYF
abundance: -
d_gene: -
v_gene: TRBV14
j_gene: TRBJ2-7

CDR3nt: TGTGCCTGGACCAGACTAGCGGTCTCCTCCTACAATGAGCAGTTCTTC
CDR3aa: CAWTRLAVSSYNEQFF
abundance: -
d_gene: TRBD2
v_gene: TRBV30
j_gene: TRBJ2-1

CDR3nt: TGTGCCGCGGCGGGGGACAGGGGCTACGAGCAGTACTTC
CDR3aa: CAAAGDRGYEQYF
abundance: -
d_gene: TRBD1
v_gene: TRBV10-3
j_gene: TRBJ2-7

CDR3nt: TGTGCCAGTAGTCCTACAGGTCCTGGGGAGCAGTACTTC
CDR3aa: CASSPTGPGEQYF
abundance: -
d_gene: -
v_gene: TRBV19
j_gene: TRBJ2-7

CDR3nt: TGTGCCAGCAGCTGGACAGGGGGCGAAGAGACCCAGTACTTC
CDR3aa: CASSWTGGEETQYF
abundance: -
d_gene: TRBD1
v_gene: TRBV25-1
j_gene: TRBJ2-5

CDR3nt: TGTGCCAGCAGCGTGACAGCCGGGAGAACTGAAGCTTTCTTT
CDR3aa: CASSVTAGRTEAFF
abundance: -
d_gene: -
v_gene: TRBV9
j_gene: TRBJ1-1

CDR3nt: TGTGCCAGCTCACCGGCGGTCTCCTTCTCTGGGGCCAACGTCCTGACTTTC
CDR3aa: CASSPAVSFSGANVLTF
abundance: -
d_gene: -
v_gene: TRBV18
j_gene: TRBJ2-6

CDR3nt: TGCAGTGCTATTCGATACGAGCAGTTCTTC
CDR3aa: CSAIRYEQFF
abundance: -
d_gene: -
v_gene: TRBV20-1
j_gene: TRBJ2-1

CDR3nt: TGCAGTGCACCGTCCCAAGAGACCCAGTACTTC
CDR3aa: CSAPSQETQYF
abundance: -
d_gene: -
v_gene: TRBV20-1
j_gene: TRBJ2-5

CDR3nt: TGTGCCAGCAGCTGGACAGGGGCCACTGAAGCTTTCTTT
CDR3aa: CASSWTGATEAFF
abundance: -
d_gene: TRBD1
v_gene: TRBV27
j_gene: TRBJ1-1

CDR3nt: TGTGCCAGCAGCTTAGTTGCAGGGACAACAGAGACCCAGTACTTC
CDR3aa: CASSLVAGTTETQYF
abundance: -
d_gene: -
v_gene: TRBV7-6
j_gene: TRBJ2-5

CDR3nt: TGTGCCAGCAGCAGAGGCCCGGGGACAGGGGACGGTACTGGGACCCAGTACTTC
CDR3aa: CASSRGPGTGDGTGTQYF
abundance: -
d_gene: TRBD1
v_gene: TRBV11-3
j_gene: TRBJ2-5

CDR3nt: TGTGCCAGCAGTAAGGACAGGGCCACAGATACGCAGTATTTT
CDR3aa: CASSKDRATDTQYF
abundance: -
d_gene: TRBD1
v_gene: TRBV2
j_gene: TRBJ2-3

CDR3nt: TGCGCCAGCAGCTTGGGACAGACTTCTAACTATGGCTACACCTTC
CDR3aa: CASSLGQTSNYGYTF
abundance: medium-sized
d_gene: -
v_gene: TRBV5-1
j_gene: TRBJ1-2

CDR3nt: TGTGCCAGCGGCCCTCAGGGAGGGAGCAATCAGCCCCAGCATTTT
CDR3aa: CASGPQGGSNQPQHF
abundance: -
d_gene: -
v_gene: TRBV6-1
j_gene: TRBJ1-5

CDR3nt: TGTGCCAGCAGCTTAGTGGTCAACACCGGGGAGCTGTTTTTT
CDR3aa: CASSLVVNTGELFF
abundance: -
d_gene: -
v_gene: TRBV7-6
j_gene: TRBJ2-2

CDR3nt: TGTGCCAGCAGTGAGGGGGTTGGAAAACTGTTTTTT
CDR3aa: CASSEGVGKLFF
abundance: -
d_gene: -
v_gene: TRBV6-1
j_gene: TRBJ1-4

CDR3nt: TGTGCCAGTAAGGGCGGTAATCAGCCCCAGCATTTT
CDR3aa: CASKGGNQPQHF
abundance: -
d_gene: -
v_gene: TRBV19
j_gene: TRBJ1-5

CDR3nt: TGTGCCAGCAGCGAGGGACTAGCGGCGACCGGGGAGCTGTTTTTT
CDR3aa: CASSEGLAATGELFF
abundance: -
d_gene: TRBD2
v_gene: TRBV7-3
j_gene: TRBJ2-2